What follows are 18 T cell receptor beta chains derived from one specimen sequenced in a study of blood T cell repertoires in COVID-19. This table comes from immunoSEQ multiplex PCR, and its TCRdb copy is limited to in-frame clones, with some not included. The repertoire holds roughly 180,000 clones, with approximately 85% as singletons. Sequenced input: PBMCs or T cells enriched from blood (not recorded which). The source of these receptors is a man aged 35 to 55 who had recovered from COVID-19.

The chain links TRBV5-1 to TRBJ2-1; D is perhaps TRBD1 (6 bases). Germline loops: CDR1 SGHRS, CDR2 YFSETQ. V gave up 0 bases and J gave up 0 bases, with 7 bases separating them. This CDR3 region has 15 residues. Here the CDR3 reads CASSLADSSYNEQFF. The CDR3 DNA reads TGCGCCAGCAGCTTGGCGGACAGCTCCTACAATGAGCAGTTCTTC. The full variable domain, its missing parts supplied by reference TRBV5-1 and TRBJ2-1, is KAGVTQTPRYLIKTRGQQVTLSCSPISGHRSVSWYQQTPGQGLQFLFEYFSETQRNKGNFPGRFSGRQFSNSRSEMNVSTLELGDSALYLCASSLADSSYNEQFFGPGTRLTVL.

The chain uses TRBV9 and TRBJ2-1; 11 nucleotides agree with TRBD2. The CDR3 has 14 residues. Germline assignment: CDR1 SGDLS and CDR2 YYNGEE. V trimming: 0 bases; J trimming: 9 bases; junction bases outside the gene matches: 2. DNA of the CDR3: TGTGCCAGCAGCGTAGGGACTAGCGGGTCTGAGCAGTTCTTC. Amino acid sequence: CASSVGTSGSEQFF.

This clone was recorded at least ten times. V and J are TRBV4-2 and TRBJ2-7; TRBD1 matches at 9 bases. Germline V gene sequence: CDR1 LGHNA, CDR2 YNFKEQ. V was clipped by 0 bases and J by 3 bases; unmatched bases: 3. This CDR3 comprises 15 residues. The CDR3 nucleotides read TGTGCCAGCAGCCAAGACGAGACAGGGGGCTACGAGCAGTACTTC. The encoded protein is CASSQDETGGYEQYF.

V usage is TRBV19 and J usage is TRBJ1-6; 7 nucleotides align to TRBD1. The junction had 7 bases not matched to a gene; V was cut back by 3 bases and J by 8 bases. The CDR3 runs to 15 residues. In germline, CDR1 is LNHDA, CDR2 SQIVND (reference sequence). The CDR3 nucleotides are TGTGCCAGTAGTATCGGCAGGGGGAAGGATTCACCCCTCCACTTT. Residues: CASSIGRGKDSPLHF.

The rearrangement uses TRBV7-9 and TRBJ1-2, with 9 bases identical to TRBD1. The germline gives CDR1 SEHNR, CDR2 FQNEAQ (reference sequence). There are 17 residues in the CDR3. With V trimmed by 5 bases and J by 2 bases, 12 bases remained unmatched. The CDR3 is CASSPPGQGRSNYGYTF. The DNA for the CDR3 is TGTGCCAGCAGCCCTCCGGGACAGGGAAGATCCAACTATGGCTACACCTTC.

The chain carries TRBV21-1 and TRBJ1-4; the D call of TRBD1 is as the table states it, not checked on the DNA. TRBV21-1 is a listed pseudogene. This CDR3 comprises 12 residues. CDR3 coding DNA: TGTGCCAGCAGCAACAGGGATGAAAAACTGTTTTTT. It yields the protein CASSNRDEKLFF.

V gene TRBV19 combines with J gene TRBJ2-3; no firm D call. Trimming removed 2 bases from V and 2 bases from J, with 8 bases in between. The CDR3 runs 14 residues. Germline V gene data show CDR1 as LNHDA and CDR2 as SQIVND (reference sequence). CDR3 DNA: TGTGCCAGTAGTATACCAGATTACACAGATACGCAGTATTTT. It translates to CASSIPDYTDTQYF.

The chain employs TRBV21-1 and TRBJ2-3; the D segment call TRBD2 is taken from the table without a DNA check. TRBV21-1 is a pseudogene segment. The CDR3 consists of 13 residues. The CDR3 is CASSNSRTDTQYF. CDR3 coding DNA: TGTGCCAGCAGCAATAGCAGAACAGATACGCAGTATTTT.

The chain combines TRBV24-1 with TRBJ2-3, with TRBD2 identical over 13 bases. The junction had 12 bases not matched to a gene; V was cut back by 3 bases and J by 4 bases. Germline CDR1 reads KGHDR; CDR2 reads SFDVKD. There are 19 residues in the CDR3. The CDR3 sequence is CATSDRTSGRGRLSDTQYF. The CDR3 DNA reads TGTGCCACCAGTGATCGGACTAGCGGGAGAGGAAGGCTCTCAGATACGCAGTATTTT.

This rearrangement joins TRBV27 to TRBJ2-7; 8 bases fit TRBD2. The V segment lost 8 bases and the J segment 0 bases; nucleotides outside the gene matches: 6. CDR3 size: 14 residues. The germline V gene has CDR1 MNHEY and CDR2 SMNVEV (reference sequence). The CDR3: CASRSGASSYEQYV. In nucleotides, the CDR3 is TGTGCCAGCCGTAGCGGGGCAAGCTCCTACGAGCAGTACGTC.

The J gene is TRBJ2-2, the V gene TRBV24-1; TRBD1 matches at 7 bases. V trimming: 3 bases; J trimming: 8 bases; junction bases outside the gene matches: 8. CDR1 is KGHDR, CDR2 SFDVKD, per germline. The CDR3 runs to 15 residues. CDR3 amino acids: CATSDRNRGSGELFF. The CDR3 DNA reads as TGTGCCACCAGTGATCGAAACAGGGGTTCGGGGGAGCTGTTTTTT.

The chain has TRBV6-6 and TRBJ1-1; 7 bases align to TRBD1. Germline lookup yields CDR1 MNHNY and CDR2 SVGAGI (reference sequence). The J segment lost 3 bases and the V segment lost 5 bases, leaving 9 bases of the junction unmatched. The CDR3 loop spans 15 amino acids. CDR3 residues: CASSTGAIGDTEAFF. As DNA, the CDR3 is TGTGCCAGCAGTACAGGGGCGATCGGGGACACTGAAGCTTTCTTT.

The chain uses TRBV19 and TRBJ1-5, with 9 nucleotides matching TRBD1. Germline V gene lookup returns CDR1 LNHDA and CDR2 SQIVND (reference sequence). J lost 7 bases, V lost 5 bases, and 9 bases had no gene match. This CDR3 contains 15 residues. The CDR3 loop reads CASSATGGLQQPQHF. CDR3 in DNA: TGTGCCAGTAGTGCAACAGGGGGCCTACAACAGCCCCAGCATTTT.

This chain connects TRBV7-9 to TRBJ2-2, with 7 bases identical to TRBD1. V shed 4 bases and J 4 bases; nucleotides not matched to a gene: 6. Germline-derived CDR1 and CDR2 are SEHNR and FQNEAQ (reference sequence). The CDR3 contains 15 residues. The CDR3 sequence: CASSSGQLSTGELFF. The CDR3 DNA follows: TGTGCCAGCAGCTCGGGACAGCTATCCACCGGGGAGCTGTTTTTT.

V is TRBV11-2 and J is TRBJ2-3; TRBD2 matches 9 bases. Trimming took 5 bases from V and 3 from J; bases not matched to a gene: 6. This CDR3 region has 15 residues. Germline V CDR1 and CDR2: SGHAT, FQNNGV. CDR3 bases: TGTGCCAGCAGCATAGGCAGCGGGAGGACAGATACGCAGTATTTT. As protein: CASSIGSGRTDTQYF.

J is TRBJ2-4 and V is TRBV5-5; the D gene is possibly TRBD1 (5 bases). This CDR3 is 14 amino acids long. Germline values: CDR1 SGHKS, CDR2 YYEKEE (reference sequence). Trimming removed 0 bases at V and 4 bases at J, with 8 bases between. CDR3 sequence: CASSLGDRKNIQYF. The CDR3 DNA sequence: TGTGCCAGCAGCTTGGGTGACAGAAAAAACATTCAGTACTTC.

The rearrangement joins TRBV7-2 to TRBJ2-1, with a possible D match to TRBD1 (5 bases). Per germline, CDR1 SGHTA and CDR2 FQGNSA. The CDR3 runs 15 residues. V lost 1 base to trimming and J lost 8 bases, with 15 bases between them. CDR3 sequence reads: CASSLELAGQDEQFF. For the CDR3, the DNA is TGTGCCAGCAGCTTAGAACTGGCAGGGCAAGATGAGCAGTTCTTC.

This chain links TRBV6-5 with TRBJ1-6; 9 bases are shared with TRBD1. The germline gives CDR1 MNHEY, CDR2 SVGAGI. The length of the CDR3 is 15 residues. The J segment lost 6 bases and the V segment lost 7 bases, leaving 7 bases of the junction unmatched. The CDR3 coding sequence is TGTGCCAGCAAAACGACAGGGGGTCTTAATTCACCCCTCCACTTT. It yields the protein CASKTTGGLNSPLHF.